The 28 T cell receptor beta chains below all came from one sample that was sequenced in a study of blood T cell repertoires in COVID-19. TCRdb's table, derived via immunoSEQ multiplex PCR, lists solely in-frame clones and lacks some. The sample holds over 120,000 clones, more than 80% seen once. Sample: PBMCs or T cells enriched from blood (not recorded which). These receptors originate from a man aged 50 to 60 who had recovered from COVID-19.

The chain uses TRBV12-3 or TRBV12-4 and TRBJ1-1, with no clear D. The length of the CDR3 is 13 residues. V lost 6 bases to trimming and J lost 7 bases, with 15 bases between them. CDR3 residues: CASRTDAVSEAFF. Written as DNA, the CDR3 is TGTGCCAGCAGAACAGATGCTGTTAGTGAAGCTTTCTTT.

The chain links TRBV5-4 to TRBJ2-5, with 9 bases that match TRBD1. The CDR3 extends over 15 amino acids. The ends lost 0 bases at V and 3 bases at J; junction bases unmatched: 3. Germline V gives CDR1 SGHNT, CDR2 YYREEE (reference sequence). CDR3 loop: CASSLGGTGKETQYF. CDR3 DNA sequence: TGTGCCAGCAGCTTGGGAGGGACAGGGAAAGAGACCCAGTACTTC.

This rearrangement joins TRBV9 to TRBJ2-5, with 7 bases matching TRBD1. The J segment lost 1 base and the V segment lost 4 bases, leaving 7 bases of the junction unmatched. CDR1 is SGDLS and CDR2 is YYNGEE in the germline V gene. This CDR3 contains 15 residues. The CDR3 spells CASSFLDRPQETQYF. Here the CDR3 DNA reads TGTGCCAGCAGCTTCCTGGACAGGCCCCAAGAGACCCAGTACTTC.

The chain combines TRBV5-1 with TRBJ2-2, with 7 bases matching TRBD2. Trimming took 5 bases from V and 0 from J; bases not matched to a gene: 10. The CDR3 totals 17 residues. From germline, CDR1 is SGHRS and CDR2 YFSETQ. CDR3 nucleotides: TGCGCCAGCAGACGAGATCCGGGAGGCACGAACACCGGGGAGCTGTTTTTT. Amino acid sequence: CASRRDPGGTNTGELFF.

V usage is TRBV28 and J usage is TRBJ1-4; D gene unclear. The CDR3 consists of 15 residues. Germline values: CDR1 MDHEN, CDR2 SYDVKM. Deletions cut 3 bases from V and 8 bases from J, with 16 bases between. CDR3 nucleotides: TGTGCCAGCAGTTTTTTAGGACCTCGGGAAGAAAAACTGTTTTTT. Translating gives CASSFLGPREEKLFF.

The chain links TRBV5-1 to TRBJ1-2, with D perhaps TRBD1 (5 bases). V was shortened by 7 bases and J by 1 base, with 14 bases between the two germline ends. This CDR3 has 14 amino acids. Per the germline V gene, CDR1 is SGHRS and CDR2 is YFSETQ. The CDR3 sequence: CASGADSLNYGYTF. The DNA for the CDR3 is TGCGCCAGCGGGGCCGACAGCCTTAACTATGGCTACACCTTC.

The rearrangement links TRBV6-5 to TRBJ1-3; 10 bases match TRBD1. Germline CDR1 reads MNHEY; CDR2 reads SVGAGI. V lost 7 bases to trimming and J lost 3 bases; unmatched junction nucleotides: 6. The CDR3 contains 15 residues. CDR3 DNA: TGTGCCAGCAAGACAGGGGGCTCGCTTGGAAACACCATATATTTT. Amino acid sequence: CASKTGGSLGNTIYF.

The rearrangement joins TRBV24-1 to TRBJ1-1; D is unresolved. The germline CDR1 and CDR2 sequences are KGHDR and SFDVKD. The germline V and J ends were trimmed by 9 bases and 4 bases, with 14 bases remaining between them. The CDR3 covers 13 residues. DNA for the CDR3: TGTGCCACCCTAGCTTCGAGCGGCACTGAAGCTTTCTTT. This gives the protein CATLASSGTEAFF.

Worth noting for this clone: Relative to the germline gene, one junction end is altered; a read error may explain this. J is TRBJ2-7 and V is TRBV15; no clear D gene. CDR1 and CDR2 (germline): LNHNV, YYDKDF (reference sequence). The CDR3 length is 12 residues. CDR3 nucleotides: TGTGCCACCAGCAGAGATTTTCTAGAAGTTAACTTC. Its translation: CATSRDFLEVNF.

In DNA form, the CDR3 reads TGTGCCAGCAGCGAAACCCCGGAGGTCTACGAGCAGTACTTC. It encodes CASSETPEVYEQYF. The chain recombines TRBV9 with TRBJ2-7, with D tentatively TRBD2 (5 bases). Germline-derived CDR1 and CDR2 are SGDLS and YYNGEE. Deletions cut 3 bases from V and 3 bases from J, with 13 bases between. This CDR3 spans 14 amino acids.

The rearrangement joins TRBV18 to TRBJ1-2; possible D gene TRBD1, 5 bases. Germline V gene data show CDR1 as KGHSH and CDR2 as LQKENI. The V gene lost 1 base and the J gene lost 4 bases, with 13 bases spanning the gap. The CDR3 has 15 residues. Written as DNA, the CDR3 is TGTGCCAGCTCACCACAAGGGGAACTGCGCTATGGCTACACCTTC. This gives the protein CASSPQGELRYGYTF. Based on the CDR3 plus reference TRBV18 and TRBJ1-2, the full variable domain is NAGVMQNPRHLVRRRGQEARLRCSPMKGHSHVYWYRQLPEEGLKFMVYLQKENIIDESGMPKERFSAEFPKEGPSILRIQQVVRGDSAAYFCASSPQGELRYGYTFGSGTRLTVV.

The chain uses TRBV5-1 and TRBJ1-4; 7 bases map to TRBD1. After removal of 1 base from V and 7 bases from J, the junction contained 4 bases not matched to a gene. The CDR3 has 14 residues. The V gene's germline CDR1 is SGHRS and CDR2 YFSETQ. The CDR3 region is CASSLRSGGEKLFF. The CDR3 region has the DNA TGCGCCAGCAGCTTGCGCTCAGGGGGTGAAAAACTGTTTTTT.

This chain joins TRBV11-2 and TRBJ2-7; tentative D call: TRBD1 (5 bases). The V end lost 1 base, the J end lost 4 bases, and 11 bases lay between the germline ends. The germline V gene encodes CDR1 SGHAT and CDR2 FQNNGV. This CDR3 region has 14 residues. The CDR3 spells CASSLGSGSYEQYF. CDR3 in DNA: TGTGCCAGCAGCTTAGGTTCAGGGTCTTACGAGCAGTACTTC. The whole variable domain, remainder taken from reference TRBV11-2 and TRBJ2-7, is EAGVAQSPRYKIIEKRQSVAFWCNPISGHATLYWYQQILGQGPKLLIQFQNNGVVDDSQLPKDRFSAERLKGVDSTLKIQPAKLEDSAVYLCASSLGSGSYEQYFGPGTRLTVT.

The chain recombines TRBV11-2 with TRBJ2-7, with TRBD1 matching over 9 bases. CDR1 and CDR2 from the germline V gene are SGHAT and FQNNGV. This CDR3 has 14 residues. V dropped 3 bases and J dropped 4; count of bases not matched to a gene: 4. The CDR3 here is CASSLGTGNYEQYV. Written as DNA, the CDR3 is TGTGCCAGCAGCTTGGGGACAGGGAATTACGAGCAGTACGTC.

V usage is TRBV27 and J usage is TRBJ1-2; D remains ambiguous. CDR1 and CDR2 (germline): MNHEY, SMNVEV (reference sequence). Trimming shortened V by 5 bases and J by 4 bases, and 17 bases separated the two germline ends. This CDR3 spans 15 amino acids. CDR3 amino acids: CASSARGKWSYGYTF. The DNA for the CDR3 is TGTGCCAGCAGTGCCCGCGGAAAATGGAGCTATGGCTACACCTTC.

The chain couples TRBV28 to TRBJ2-1; 7 bases fit TRBD2. CDR3 length equals 15 residues. After removal of 3 bases from V and 6 bases from J, the junction contained 8 bases not matched to a gene. CDR1 and CDR2 (germline): MDHEN, SYDVKM. CDR3 loop: CASSLGGYISNEQFF. CDR3 nucleotides: TGTGCCAGCAGTTTGGGGGGGTATATTAGCAATGAGCAGTTCTTC.

V gene TRBV18 combines with J gene TRBJ2-1, with 7 bases matching TRBD1. Germline CDR1 reads KGHSH; CDR2 reads LQKENI. The CDR3 has 13 amino acids. J was trimmed by 6 bases and V by 6 bases; bases with no gene match: 5. DNA of the CDR3: TGTGCCAGCTCGGGGACAGCCGGCAATGAGCAGTTCTTC. Its protein is CASSGTAGNEQFF.

This clone has only one observation. The chain combines TRBV6-5 with TRBJ1-3; the D is unclear. CDR1 MNHEY and CDR2 SVGAGI come from the germline V gene. The CDR3 covers 16 residues. Trimming stripped 0 bases from V and 0 bases from J, with 9 bases between. CDR3 nucleotides: TGTGCCAGCAGTTACTCGCGCTGGAGCTCTGGAAACACCATATATTTT. Protein sequence: CASSYSRWSSGNTIYF.

The chain uses TRBV7-3 and TRBJ1-1, with 11 bases matching TRBD1. Germline V CDR1 and CDR2: SGHTA, FQGTGA. With V trimmed by 0 bases and J by 5 bases, 5 bases remained unmatched. The CDR3 covers 16 residues. The CDR3 reads CASSLTSRDRGTEAFF. In DNA, the CDR3 is TGTGCCAGCAGCTTAACGTCCCGGGACAGGGGGACTGAAGCTTTCTTT. The full variable domain, in which reference TRBV7-3 and TRBJ1-1 provide the parts outside the CDR3, is GAGVSQTPSNKVTEKGKYVELRCDPISGHTALYWYRQSLGQGPEFLIYFQGTGAADDSGLPNDRFFAVRPEGSVSTLKIQRTERGDSAVYLCASSLTSRDRGTEAFFGQGTRLTVV.

This sequence joins TRBV6-2 or TRBV6-3 and TRBJ2-7, with TRBD1 matching 10 bases. The CDR3 sequence is 14 residues long. Germline CDR1 is MNHEY and CDR2 is SVGEGT. The V and J ends lost 2 bases and 6 bases, in that order; junction bases with no gene match: 4. The CDR3 loop is CASSYPGQGPEQYV. The CDR3, as DNA: TGTGCCAGCAGTTACCCGGGACAGGGGCCCGAGCAGTACGTC.

The chain recombines TRBV7-6 with TRBJ2-3; D is possibly TRBD1 (5 bases). Germline V gives CDR1 SGHVS, CDR2 FNYEAQ. V lost 1 base to trimming and J lost 0 bases, with 8 bases between them. CDR3 length: 15 amino acids. CDR3 amino acids: CASSLVKGSTDTQYF. The CDR3, as DNA: TGTGCCAGCAGCTTAGTCAAGGGGAGCACAGATACGCAGTATTTT.

The CDR3 DNA reads TGTGCCAGCAGTTACTCCCCGCCGACAGCGTATGGCTACACCTTC. It codes for CASSYSPPTAYGYTF. The V call is TRBV6-2 or TRBV6-3, the J call TRBJ1-2; TRBD1 is a possible D gene (5 bases). The CDR3 is made up of 15 amino acids. Trimming shortened V by 0 bases and J by 5 bases, and 13 bases separated the two germline ends. The germline gives CDR1 MNHEY, CDR2 SVGEGT.

CDR3 sequence: CASSYGRSSKNIQYF. In DNA form, the CDR3 reads TGCGCCAGCAGCTACGGGAGGTCCTCCAAAAACATTCAGTACTTC. V is TRBV5-1 and J is TRBJ2-4, with 7 positions matching TRBD2. Germline loops: CDR1 SGHRS, CDR2 YFSETQ. Losses at the gene ends were 3 bases for V and 2 bases for J; bases not matched to a gene: 5. CDR3 size: 15 residues.

This rearrangement joins TRBV7-8 to TRBJ1-2; 9 bases are a match to TRBD1. This CDR3 is 16 amino acids long. Trimming removed 4 bases from V and 4 bases from J; junction bases left unmatched: 10. Germline V gives CDR1 SGHVS, CDR2 FQNEAQ. CDR3 in amino acids: CASSSPRDRVGYGYTF. CDR3 coding DNA: TGTGCCAGCAGCTCCCCCCGGGACAGGGTAGGCTATGGCTACACCTTC.

The chain joins TRBV6-6 to TRBJ2-1; 7 bases match TRBD1. With 6 bases clipped from V and 4 bases from J, the junction kept 9 bases outside the gene matches. The CDR3 has 15 amino acids. CDR1 is MNHNY, CDR2 SVGAGI, per germline (reference sequence). The CDR3 region is CASSQPGTAYNEQFF. CDR3 DNA sequence: TGTGCCAGCAGCCAACCCGGGACAGCTTACAATGAGCAGTTCTTC.

V gene TRBV5-1 combines with J gene TRBJ1-1; no clear D. The CDR3 sequence is 14 residues long. V lost 2 bases, J lost 2 bases, and 10 bases lay in between. Germline V gene data show CDR1 as SGHRS and CDR2 as YFSETQ. The CDR3, as DNA: TGCGCCAGCAGCTTTGGTACAGCCAACACTGAAGCTTTCTTT. Protein sequence: CASSFGTANTEAFF.

This clone was detected only a few times. The rearrangement joins TRBV12-5 to TRBJ2-2, with unresolved D. Germline V CDR1 and CDR2: LGHNT, FRNRAP. V was clipped by 3 bases and J by 8 bases, with 7 bases between them. The CDR3 contains 12 residues. The CDR3 coding sequence is TGTGCTAGTGGTTTTGGCAGGGGGGAGCTGTTTTTT. Translating gives CASGFGRGELFF.

This clone was counted a few times. This chain links TRBV30 with TRBJ2-7, with D tentatively TRBD1 (6 bases). This CDR3 contains 13 residues. CDR1 is GTSNPN and CDR2 is SVGIG in the germline V gene (reference sequence). V shed 2 bases and J shed 4 bases, with 12 bases lying between them. CDR3 DNA: TGTGCCTGGAGTAGGAACAGGGAGTACGAGCAGTACGTC. Its protein is CAWSRNREYEQYV.